What follows are 20 T cell receptor beta chains derived from one specimen sequenced in a study of blood T cells in healthy people across ages. Using a J-beta primer mix together with a sample-barcoded 5' primer, a second PCR was run for about 7 to 12 cycles. TCRdb re-called the 5' RACE reads with MiXCR, one entry per CDR3 protein. The sample holds roughly 1.5 million distinct CDR3 sequences, roughly 43% seen once. The sequenced sample was blood. All receptors derive from a woman aged 18-29 years in good health.

The chain is built from TRBV7-3 and TRBJ2-3; 9 bases are shared with TRBD2. The V segment lost 4 bases and the J segment 5 bases; nucleotides outside the gene matches: 19. Germline CDR1 reads SGHTA; CDR2 reads FQGTGA. The CDR3 is made up of 19 amino acids. CDR3 sequence (DNA): TGTGCCAGCAGCTCCGAAGCGGGAGGCCCCGGGTACGGGCTAGATACGCAGTATTTT. As protein: CASSSEAGGPGYGLDTQYF.

This chain connects TRBV7-9 to TRBJ2-2, with unresolved D. Trimming left V 1 base short and J 6 bases short, with 9 bases between. This CDR3 contains 14 residues. The germline V gene encodes CDR1 SEHNR and CDR2 FQNEAQ (reference sequence). CDR3 amino acids: CASSLELVPGELFF. The DNA for the CDR3 is TGTGCCAGCAGCTTAGAGCTAGTACCCGGGGAGCTGTTTTTT. Full variable domain (outside the CDR3, taken from reference TRBV7-9 and TRBJ2-2): DTGVSQNPRHKITKRGQNVTFRCDPISEHNRLYWYRQTLGQGPEFLTYFQNEAQLEKSRLLSDRFSAERPKGSFSTLEIQRTEQGDSAMYLCASSLELVPGELFFGEGSRLTVL.

A note on this clonotype: A much bigger clone sits one base away, suggesting this may be a read error. The CDR3 DNA is TGTGCCAGCAGTTTTTGGGAAAAACTGTTTTTT. Its translation is CASSFWEKLFF. This rearrangement joins TRBV28 to TRBJ1-4; D uncertain. The germline V gene has CDR1 MDHEN and CDR2 SYDVKM. Trimming took off 3 bases at V and 8 bases at J, with 4 bases between the two ends. The CDR3 consists of 11 residues.

This clonotype was counted a few times. The V gene is TRBV7-2, the J gene TRBJ2-2, with D unclear. There are 15 residues in the CDR3. V lost 0 bases, J lost 4 bases, and 9 bases lay in between. Germline CDR1 is SGHTA and CDR2 is FQGNSA. CDR3 in amino acids: CASSLARVTTGELFF. CDR3 DNA sequence: TGTGCCAGCAGCTTAGCTAGGGTTACCACCGGGGAGCTGTTTTTT.

The rearrangement joins TRBV20-1 to TRBJ2-5, with 11 positions matching TRBD2. The germline V gene has CDR1 DFQATT and CDR2 SNEGSKA (reference sequence). The V gene end was trimmed by 3 bases and the J gene end by 5 bases; junction bases not matched to a gene: 8. This CDR3 region has 15 residues. CDR3 DNA: TGCAGTGCTAGGGTAGCGGGAGGGCCGGGTGAGACCCAGTACTTC. It is translated as CSARVAGGPGETQYF.

CDR3 bases: TGTGCCAGCAGCTTACGCGGGAGCTATAGCAATCAGCCCCAGCATTTT. Translated, it gives CASSLRGSYSNQPQHF. The gene calls are TRBV7-2 and TRBJ1-5; D is unresolved. CDR1 and CDR2 (germline): SGHTA, FQGNSA. This CDR3 region has 16 residues. Deletions cut 2 bases from V and 0 bases from J, with 11 bases between. Drawing the rest from reference TRBV7-2 and TRBJ1-5, the complete variable domain is GAGVSQSPSNKVTEKGKDVELRCDPISGHTALYWYRQSLGQGLEFLIYFQGNSAPDKSGLPSDRFSAERTGGSVSTLTIQRTQQEDSAVYLCASSLRGSYSNQPQHFGDGTRLSIL.

This clonotype was seen more than once but under ten times. This chain joins TRBV5-1 and TRBJ2-1; 12 bases agree with TRBD2. V shed 7 bases, J shed 1 base, and the junction held 3 bases outside the gene matches. The CDR3 contains 15 residues. CDR1 SGHRS and CDR2 YFSETQ come from the germline V gene. The CDR3 region has the DNA TGCGCCAGCGCCACTAGCGGGGGGTCCTACAATGAGCAGTTCTTC. Its protein product is CASATSGGSYNEQFF.

This clonotype showed up just a few times. The chain combines TRBV29-1 with TRBJ1-4, with 9 positions matching TRBD1. Germline assignment: CDR1 SQVTM and CDR2 ANQGSEA. The CDR3 consists of 14 residues. The V and J ends lost 3 bases and 8 bases, in that order; junction bases with no gene match: 7. The CDR3 DNA reads TGCAGCGTTGATGAGGACAGGGGAGGAGAAAAACTGTTTTTT. As protein: CSVDEDRGGEKLFF. The full variable domain, in which reference TRBV29-1 and TRBJ1-4 provide the parts outside the CDR3, is SAVISQKPSRDICQRGTSLTIQCQVDSQVTMMFWYRQQPGQSLTLIATANQGSEATYESGFVIDKFPISRPNLTFSTLTVSNMSPEDSSIYLCSVDEDRGGEKLFFGSGTQLSVL.

The rearrangement uses TRBV6-4 and TRBJ1-5; tentatively, D is TRBD1 (6 bases). The CDR3 covers 17 residues. V lost 2 bases to trimming and J lost 0 bases, with 14 bases between them. Germline CDR1 is MRHNA and CDR2 is SNTAGT. The CDR3 reads CASSDPRGAYSNQPQHF. CDR3 bases: TGTGCCAGCAGTGACCCTAGGGGGGCTTATAGCAATCAGCCCCAGCATTTT.

The chain employs TRBV5-1 and TRBJ2-7; D might be TRBD2 (5 bases). The assigned J gene may be wrong: the sequence end matches TRBJ2-5 better. The CDR3 runs to 14 residues. Germline V CDR1 and CDR2: SGHRS, YFSETQ. CDR3 residues: CASAQLVGVETQYF. The CDR3 nucleotides read TGCGCCAGCGCCCAACTAGTGGGAGTAGAGACCCAGTACTTC.

The J gene is TRBJ2-1, the V gene TRBV10-3; the match to TRBD2 covers 10 bases. Germline-derived CDR1 and CDR2 are ENHRY and SYGVKD. The CDR3 is made up of 12 amino acids. The junction had 5 bases not matched to a gene; V was cut back by 9 bases and J by 9 bases. The CDR3 region has the DNA TGTGCCATTCGAGCGGGGGGGTGTGAGCAGTTCTTC. It encodes CAIRAGGCEQFF.

This clonotype was seen a handful of times. The CDR3 sequence is CASSTQKTQYF. DNA of the CDR3: TGTGCCAGCAGTACCCAGAAGACCCAGTACTTC. J is TRBJ2-5 and V is TRBV6-5; D gene uncertain. CDR1 is MNHEY and CDR2 is SVGAGI in the germline V gene. The CDR3 is made up of 11 amino acids. The V gene lost 5 bases and the J gene lost 6 bases, with 7 bases spanning the gap.

The V gene is TRBV20-1, the J gene TRBJ2-5; 7 bases are shared with TRBD2. Trimming removed 3 bases from V and 1 base from J; junction bases left unmatched: 5. The CDR3 runs 14 residues. From germline, CDR1 is DFQATT and CDR2 SNEGSKA (reference sequence). The chain's CDR3 is CSARGGSAQETQYF. CDR3 bases: TGCAGTGCTAGGGGAGGGAGCGCCCAAGAGACCCAGTACTTC.

The V and J genes are TRBV5-1 and TRBJ2-2, with 7 nucleotides matching TRBD2. V dropped 0 bases and J dropped 1; count of bases not matched to a gene: 3. This CDR3 is 16 amino acids long. Germline V lookup: CDR1 SGHRS, CDR2 YFSETQ. DNA for the CDR3: TGCGCCAGCAGCTTGGTTGCTAGCGGGAACACCGGGGAGCTGTTTTTT. Translated, it gives CASSLVASGNTGELFF.

V gene TRBV18 combines with J gene TRBJ1-6; no definite D call. CDR3 length equals 17 residues. The germline V gene encodes CDR1 KGHSH and CDR2 LQKENI. Trimming shortened V by 1 base and J by 3 bases, and 13 bases separated the two germline ends. The CDR3 is CASSPRRKGDYNSPLHF. In nucleotides, the CDR3 is TGTGCCAGCTCACCACGGCGTAAAGGAGACTATAATTCACCCCTCCACTTT. Filled out from reference TRBV18 and TRBJ1-6, the complete variable domain reads NAGVMQNPRHLVRRRGQEARLRCSPMKGHSHVYWYRQLPEEGLKFMVYLQKENIIDESGMPKERFSAEFPKEGPSILRIQQVVRGDSAAYFCASSPRRKGDYNSPLHFGNGTRLTVT.

This clonotype was detected only a few times. The genes are TRBV11-2 and TRBJ2-7; D gene uncertain. This CDR3 contains 14 residues. V shed 2 bases and J shed 0 bases, with 8 bases lying between them. Germline loops: CDR1 SGHAT, CDR2 FQNNGV. The CDR3 loop is CASSLYWDSYEQYF. The CDR3 DNA follows: TGTGCCAGCAGCTTATACTGGGACTCCTACGAGCAGTACTTC. The whole variable domain, filled in from reference TRBV11-2 and TRBJ2-7, reads EAGVAQSPRYKIIEKRQSVAFWCNPISGHATLYWYQQILGQGPKLLIQFQNNGVVDDSQLPKDRFSAERLKGVDSTLKIQPAKLEDSAVYLCASSLYWDSYEQYFGPGTRLTVT.

The chain recombines TRBV6-2 or TRBV6-3 with TRBJ2-1, with a possible D match to TRBD1 (6 bases). The CDR3 loop spans 12 amino acids. V was shortened by 5 bases and J by 12 bases, with 14 bases between the two germline ends. From germline, CDR1 is MNHEY and CDR2 SVGEGT. The CDR3 spells CASSGRTDAQFF. The CDR3 DNA reads TGTGCCAGCAGTGGACGGACAGACGCGCAGTTCTTC.

This clonotype has just a few counts. The rearrangement uses TRBV7-2 and TRBJ2-2; D is undetermined. V was pared by 1 base and J by 13 bases, with 10 bases between. The germline V gene encodes CDR1 SGHTA and CDR2 FQGNSA. The CDR3 has 12 amino acids. For the CDR3, the DNA is TGTGCCAGCAGCTTAGGAGAGACGCTGCTGTTTTTT. Translation: CASSLGETLLFF.

The genes are TRBV10-3 and TRBJ1-2, with D perhaps matching TRBD1 (5 bases). CDR1 is ENHRY, CDR2 SYGVKD, per germline. This CDR3 has 13 residues. Trimming removed 6 bases from V and 5 bases from J, with 13 bases in between. The CDR3 DNA reads as TGTGCCATCAGCCCGGGACCAACTTATGGCTACACCTTC. Protein sequence: CAISPGPTYGYTF.

This chain uses TRBV20-1 with TRBJ1-1, with D perhaps matching TRBD1 (5 bases). Germline V CDR1 and CDR2: DFQATT, SNEGSKA (reference sequence). This CDR3 is built from 14 residues. V lost 7 bases, J lost 0 bases, and 15 bases lay in between. Written as DNA, the CDR3 is TGCAGTGACCCTGGGGGGGGGTTGAACACTGAAGCTTTCTTT. Protein sequence: CSDPGGGLNTEAFF.